The 8 T cell receptor beta chains reported below all come from one sample, sequenced in a study of response to subunit inactivated influenza vaccine. TCRdb reanalysed the RT-PCR reads using MiXCR and keeps one entry per CDR3 protein. The table lists about 540,000 distinct CDR3 sequences, approximately 24% of them singletons. Separately, the same data were catalogued under a study of T cells expressing NK-cell markers. From that paper: The authors made TCR beta cDNA libraries by 5'RACE template switching. This switching added a universal primer site and UMIs.

The sequencing here drew on CD4+ T cells sorted from PBMCs, taken 11 to 12 days after vaccination. The receptors here all came from a man aged 45-60 years who received an inactivated influenza vaccine.

This clonotype has just a few counts. The V and J genes are TRBV6-2 or TRBV6-3 and TRBJ1-6; TRBD1 might be the D (5 bases). Germline lookup yields CDR1 MNHEY and CDR2 SVGEGT. V lost 7 bases, J lost 0 bases, and 7 bases lay in between. CDR3 length: 14 amino acids. CDR3 loop: CASTDSSYNSPLHF. CDR3 sequence (DNA): TGTGCCAGCACCGACAGCTCCTATAATTCACCCCTCCACTTT.

The V gene is TRBV12-3 or TRBV12-4, the J gene TRBJ2-7, with D perhaps given as TRBD1 or TRBD2 (5 bases each). The CDR3 extends over 15 amino acids. Trimming removed 5 bases at V and 1 base at J, with 15 bases between. CDR3 sequence (DNA): TGTGCCAGCAGTGTCCTCGGGACGATATCCTACGAGCAGTACTTC. Amino acids: CASSVLGTISYEQYF.

V gene TRBV20-1 combines with J gene TRBJ2-7; possible D gene TRBD2, 6 bases. Trimming removed 1 base at V and 6 bases at J, with 25 bases between. The CDR3 is made up of 17 amino acids. Germline lookup yields CDR1 DFQATT and CDR2 SNEGSKA (reference sequence). The CDR3 reads CSARALGGGATFGEQYF. The CDR3 coding sequence is TGCAGTGCTAGAGCCCTGGGCGGCGGGGCCACCTTTGGCGAGCAGTACTTC.

V gene TRBV9 combines with J gene TRBJ2-1; 12 bases fit TRBD2. Germline V gene data show CDR1 as SGDLS and CDR2 as YYNGEE. With V trimmed by 3 bases and J by 15 bases, 4 bases remained unmatched. The CDR3 extends over 12 amino acids. In nucleotides, the CDR3 is TGTGCCAGCAGCGCACTAGCGGGAGGTATGTTCTTC. Its translation: CASSALAGGMFF.

This clonotype was recorded a few times. The rearrangement links TRBV20-1 to TRBJ2-3; 12 bases fit TRBD2. Germline trimming cut 1 base from V and 4 bases from J; bases unmatched to any gene: 9. The germline gives CDR1 DFQATT, CDR2 SNEGSKA (reference sequence). This CDR3 is built from 17 residues. The CDR3 DNA follows: TGCAGTGCTAGAGTGCTAGCGGGAGGGTACCTACCAGATACGCAGTATTTT. This codes for CSARVLAGGYLPDTQYF.

This clonotype was observed a handful of times. The chain combines TRBV5-5 with TRBJ2-7, with 8 bases aligning to TRBD2. Germline assignment: CDR1 SGHKS and CDR2 YYEKEE (reference sequence). With V trimmed by 4 bases and J by 2 bases, 5 bases remained unmatched. The CDR3 spans 14 residues. CDR3 DNA: TGTGCCAGCAGCACGGCGCGGGGGGCCTACGAGCAGTACTTC. Translation: CASSTARGAYEQYF.

The genes are TRBV24-1 and TRBJ2-6; weak D call: TRBD2 (6 bases). The ends were cut back, 3 bases at V and 1 base at J, with 12 bases in the middle. CDR1 and CDR2 (germline): KGHDR, SFDVKD. The length of the CDR3 is 17 residues. For the CDR3, the DNA is TGTGCCACCAGTGATCCCCCCGGGGGTTCTGGGGCCAACGTCCTGACTTTC. As protein: CATSDPPGGSGANVLTF.

The V gene is TRBV7-9, the J gene TRBJ2-5; TRBD2 might be the D (6 bases). There are 14 residues in the CDR3. Germline V gives CDR1 SEHNR, CDR2 FQNEAQ (reference sequence). V lost 2 bases, J lost 3 bases, and 10 bases lay in between. This CDR3 reads CASSLRDSEETQYF. The DNA for the CDR3 is TGTGCCAGCAGCTTAAGGGACTCCGAAGAGACCCAGTACTTC.